The 30 T cell receptor beta chains in this list originate from one sample, sequenced in a study of CD8 T cells in ankylosing spondylitis (TCRdb year 2017). Libraries were built with 5' RACE. Reads for this sample came from an Illumina HiSeq 2500. TCRdb reworked the public reads: Q25 trimming with fastp, MiXCR clone assembly, productive beta chains retained. Rows are combined by CDR3 protein, so each entry shows the most common genes and DNA. The sample data list about 500,000 distinct CDR3 sequences, and roughly 5.3% of these were observed just once. Clones ranked in the top ten supply around 3.5% of the sample. The study at large found these results: Blood from ankylosing spondylitis patients appeared to be characterized by a TCR beta motif made up of several highly homologous amino acid variants.

The antigens for these receptors are not known. Input material: blood, either unsorted or a sorted T cell fraction (not recorded which). These receptors originate from a male donor with ankylosing spondylitis.

This clonotype was observed at least ten times. This rearrangement joins TRBV20-1 to TRBJ1-4, with D tentatively TRBD1 (5 bases). Deletions cut 1 base from V and 5 bases from J, with 14 bases between. The germline V gene encodes CDR1 DFQATT and CDR2 SNEGSKA (reference sequence). The CDR3 extends over 15 amino acids. The CDR3 DNA follows: TGCAGTGCTAGAGGAATTCGGGACTTAAATGAAAAACTGTTTTTT. Translating gives CSARGIRDLNEKLFF.

This clonotype has just a few counts. This chain links TRBV12-3 or TRBV12-4 with TRBJ1-1; 9 bases match TRBD1. V lost 5 bases and J lost 6; bases outside the gene matches: 7. The CDR3 loop spans 14 amino acids. CDR3 sequence reads: CASSRQGVGAEAFF. CDR3 sequence (DNA): TGTGCCAGCAGTAGACAGGGGGTGGGAGCTGAAGCTTTCTTT.

This clonotype came up many times. This chain links TRBV2 with TRBJ2-7; D not certain. The CDR3 is 12 residues long. Germline assignment: CDR1 SNHLY and CDR2 FYNNEI. Trimming cost V 3 bases and J 1 base, with 4 bases left between them. CDR3 in DNA: TGTGCCAGCAGTGACCTTTCCTACGAGCAGTACTTC. Its translation: CASSDLSYEQYF.

This clonotype has at least ten counts. J is TRBJ2-7 and V is TRBV20-1; TRBD2 is a possible D gene (6 bases). Looked up from germline, CDR1 is DFQATT and CDR2 is SNEGSKA (reference sequence). Trimming pared 0 bases from V and 4 bases from J, leaving 13 bases between. The CDR3 sequence is 14 residues long. The CDR3 region has the DNA TGCAGTGCTAGAGATACAGCGAGCGGGTACGAGCAGTACTTC. Translated: CSARDTASGYEQYF.

There are many counts of this clonotype. The rearrangement links TRBV9 to TRBJ1-2; unclear D gene. Trimming left V 4 bases short and J 2 bases short, with 15 bases between. CDR3 length equals 15 residues. Germline CDR1 and CDR2: SGDLS and YYNGEE. CDR3 sequence reads: CASSPRLGSNYGYTF. CDR3 sequence (DNA): TGTGCCAGCAGCCCCCGATTAGGATCCAACTATGGCTACACCTTC.

This clonotype was recorded at least ten times. The chain combines TRBV20-1 with TRBJ2-3; TRBD2 agrees at 10 bases. Trimming removed 4 bases from V and 5 bases from J; junction bases left unmatched: 3. The CDR3 spans 13 residues. Germline values: CDR1 DFQATT, CDR2 SNEGSKA (reference sequence). CDR3 in DNA: TGCAGTGCTATAGCGGGGGGTGGAGATACGCAGTATTTT. Its protein product is CSAIAGGGDTQYF.

The rearrangement links TRBV20-1 to TRBJ2-5; 14 bases align to TRBD2. The germline V gene encodes CDR1 DFQATT and CDR2 SNEGSKA (reference sequence). The CDR3 contains 17 residues. Trimming removed 5 bases from V and 7 bases from J; junction bases left unmatched: 15. The CDR3 nucleotides are TGCAGTGCTCACGTAAACCGACTAGCGGGGGGGCTTGCGACCCAGTACTTC. It yields the protein CSAHVNRLAGGLATQYF.

V gene TRBV7-3 combines with J gene TRBJ2-2, with D perhaps TRBD1 (5 bases). Germline V CDR1 and CDR2: SGHTA, FQGTGA. V was clipped by 5 bases and J by 4 bases, with 8 bases between them. CDR3 length: 13 amino acids. CDR3: CASSATGTGELFF. CDR3 DNA: TGTGCCAGCAGCGCAACAGGCACCGGGGAGCTGTTTTTT.

In its sample, this clonotype was seen a few times. The junction departs from germline at one end; a sequencing error may be responsible. The J gene is TRBJ1-5, the V gene TRBV20-1; unclear D gene. The germline V gene encodes CDR1 DFQATT and CDR2 SNEGSKA (reference sequence). The CDR3 has 15 residues. CDR3 residues: CCARTRLRGNQPQHF. In DNA, the CDR3 is TGCTGTGCTAGAACGAGGCTACGTGGCAATCAGCCCCAGCATTTT.

This clonotype has a count of ten or more. This chain joins TRBV20-1 and TRBJ1-2, with a tentative D call TRBD1 (5 bases). CDR1 is DFQATT, CDR2 SNEGSKA, per germline (reference sequence). V shed 6 bases and J shed 6 bases, with 23 bases lying between them. The CDR3 sequence is 15 residues long. CDR3 region: CSAPNYRDLIDGYTF. In DNA, the CDR3 is TGCAGTGCCCCTAATTACCGGGACTTGATCGATGGCTACACCTTC.

This clonotype was seen a few times. The chain uses TRBV4-1 and TRBJ2-3; 7 bases are a match to TRBD1. CDR3 size: 18 residues. V lost 4 bases and J lost 2; bases outside the gene matches: 15. Germline CDR1 MGHRA, CDR2 YSYEKL. CDR3 amino acids: CASSPFLSGTDPTDTQYF. CDR3 sequence (DNA): TGCGCCAGCAGCCCTTTCTTATCCGGGACAGACCCCACAGATACGCAGTATTTT.

This clonotype showed up many times. The chain is built from TRBV24-1 and TRBJ2-7, with 7 nucleotides matching TRBD1. V gave up 2 bases and J gave up 2 bases; unmatched junction bases: 5. Per germline, CDR1 KGHDR and CDR2 SFDVKD. The CDR3 runs to 15 residues. The CDR3 loop is CATSDYRGSTYEQYF. The CDR3 DNA is TGTGCCACCAGTGATTACAGGGGCTCGACCTACGAGCAGTACTTC.

This clonotype showed up many times. This chain joins TRBV5-1 and TRBJ2-5; no firm D call. CDR1 is SGHRS and CDR2 is YFSETQ in the germline V gene. The CDR3 runs 14 residues. The V and J ends lost 0 bases and 4 bases respectively, with 10 bases between them. The CDR3 loop is CASSLVSGLETQYF. The CDR3 region has the DNA TGCGCCAGCAGCTTGGTGTCTGGGTTAGAGACCCAGTACTTC.

V is TRBV3-1 and J is TRBJ2-7, with TRBD1 matching 8 bases. Germline V gives CDR1 LGHDT, CDR2 YNNKEL (reference sequence). The ends lost 5 bases at V and 6 bases at J; junction bases unmatched: 9. This CDR3 comprises 14 residues. CDR3: CASSYGQGGGEQYF. The CDR3 nucleotides are TGTGCCAGCAGCTATGGACAGGGCGGAGGCGAGCAGTACTTC.

The chain joins TRBV18 to TRBJ2-3; D might be TRBD2 (6 bases). Per the germline V gene, CDR1 is KGHSH and CDR2 is LQKENI. V lost 1 base to trimming and J lost 8 bases, with 13 bases between them. The CDR3 is made up of 14 amino acids. The CDR3 bases are TGTGCCAGCTCACCACGGGCTCCGGGAGCTACGCAGTATTTT. This gives the protein CASSPRAPGATQYF. The variable domain in full, completed from reference TRBV18 and TRBJ2-3, reads NAGVMQNPRHLVRRRGQEARLRCSPMKGHSHVYWYRQLPEEGLKFMVYLQKENIIDESGMPKERFSAEFPKEGPSILRIQQVVRGDSAAYFCASSPRAPGATQYFGPGTRLTVL.

This clonotype was seen at least ten times. The J gene is TRBJ2-1, the V gene TRBV25-1; D gene uncertain. This CDR3 comprises 16 residues. V was clipped by 5 bases and J by 0 bases, with 14 bases between them. The germline V gene has CDR1 MGHDK and CDR2 SYGVNS. The CDR3 sequence is CASSQRGPSSYNEQFF. The DNA of the CDR3 is TGTGCCAGCAGTCAAAGAGGACCGAGCTCCTACAATGAGCAGTTCTTC.

This clonotype was seen many times. The chain employs TRBV29-1 and TRBJ2-7; TRBD1 might be the D (6 bases). CDR3 length: 12 residues. V was clipped by 6 bases and J by 4 bases, with 13 bases between them. CDR1 SQVTM and CDR2 ANQGSEA come from the germline V gene. The CDR3 reads CSVAPRGYEQYF. CDR3 nucleotide sequence: TGCAGCGTCGCGCCCAGGGGATACGAGCAGTACTTC.

Only a few counts were recorded for this clonotype. The V and J genes are TRBV25-1 and TRBJ1-1, with D perhaps matching TRBD1 (6 bases). With 7 bases removed from V and 3 bases from J, the gap between germline ends came to 12 bases. This CDR3 is built from 13 residues. Germline values: CDR1 MGHDK, CDR2 SYGVNS. CDR3 nucleotides: TGTGCCAGCAATCGGGGGGCCGACACTGAAGCTTTCTTT. Translation gives CASNRGADTEAFF.

This clonotype showed up many times. The chain combines TRBV27 with TRBJ2-7; D unresolved. The CDR3 has 14 residues. The germline gives CDR1 MNHEY, CDR2 SMNVEV (reference sequence). V lost 3 bases and J 0 bases, leaving 9 bases between the germline ends. This CDR3 is CASSLAGYSYEQYF. The CDR3 nucleotides read TGTGCCAGCAGTTTGGCAGGATACTCCTACGAGCAGTACTTC.

This clonotype has a handful of counts. V and J are TRBV7-2 and TRBJ2-5; 14 positions match TRBD2. Germline V gene lookup returns CDR1 SGHTA and CDR2 FQGNSA. This CDR3 is built from 17 residues. V trimming: 5 bases; J trimming: 6 bases; junction bases outside the gene matches: 11. CDR3 nucleotide sequence: TGTGCCAGCAGCGCCGAGGGACTAGCGGGAGTGTTGAAGACCCAGTACTTC. Encoded protein: CASSAEGLAGVLKTQYF.

At least ten counts were recorded for this clonotype. The J gene is TRBJ2-1, the V gene TRBV5-1; 12 positions agree with TRBD2. Germline lookup yields CDR1 SGHRS and CDR2 YFSETQ. V lost 0 bases and J lost 6; bases outside the gene matches: 7. This CDR3 has 17 residues. The CDR3 reads CASSLDSSGRVRNEQFF. Here the CDR3 DNA reads TGCGCCAGCAGCTTGGATTCTAGCGGGAGGGTCCGCAATGAGCAGTTCTTC.

This clonotype was observed many times. CDR3 sequence (DNA): TGTGCCAGCAGTTACTCCGGGCAGACGAAGCAGTTCTTC. Translation gives CASSYSGQTKQFF. The chain carries TRBV6-5 and TRBJ2-1; the D is unclear. The CDR3 totals 13 residues. V lost 0 bases, J lost 11 bases, and 11 bases lay in between. Germline-derived CDR1 and CDR2 are MNHEY and SVGAGI.

The chain joins TRBV4-2 to TRBJ2-5; maybe TRBD2 (6 bases). The germline CDR1 and CDR2 sequences are LGHNA and YNFKEQ. Trimming took off 0 bases at V and 2 bases at J, with 10 bases between the two ends. CDR3 size: 15 residues. The CDR3 DNA is TGTGCCAGCAGCCAAGAGCGGGACCTTCAAGAGACCCAGTACTTC. Its translation is CASSQERDLQETQYF.

In this sample, this clonotype turned up many times. The CDR3 region is CASSPQQGLGTEAFF. CDR3 in DNA: TGTGCCAGCAGCCCTCAACAGGGTTTGGGCACTGAAGCTTTCTTT. The chain combines TRBV6-5 with TRBJ1-1, with TRBD1 as a possible D gene (6 bases). Trimming cost V 6 bases and J 4 bases, with 18 bases left between them. CDR1 MNHEY and CDR2 SVGAGI come from the germline V gene. The CDR3 has 15 amino acids.

This clonotype was picked up many times. V gene TRBV12-3 or TRBV12-4 combines with J gene TRBJ1-1; a weak D match, TRBD1 (6 bases). The CDR3 is 13 amino acids. Trimming cost V 10 bases and J 4 bases, with 16 bases left between them. The CDR3 sequence: CATLPGTITEAFF. DNA of the CDR3: TGTGCCACCCTCCCCGGGACAATCACTGAAGCTTTCTTT.

This clonotype has at least ten counts. V usage is TRBV6-1 and J usage is TRBJ2-3, with 7 bases that match TRBD2. This CDR3 is built from 15 residues. Trimming removed 6 bases from V and 5 bases from J; junction bases left unmatched: 11. Germline V gene lookup returns CDR1 MNHNS and CDR2 SASEGT. The DNA of the CDR3 is TGTGCCAGCAGCCCCACCAAGCGGGGAAGAGATACGCAGTATTTT. Translation gives CASSPTKRGRDTQYF.

The genes are TRBV29-1 and TRBJ1-2; D is uncertain. V was clipped by 0 bases and J by 4 bases, with 9 bases between them. The CDR3 consists of 13 residues. CDR1 is SQVTM and CDR2 is ANQGSEA in the germline V gene. The chain's CDR3 is CSVEEDIIYGYTF. CDR3 DNA sequence: TGCAGCGTTGAAGAGGATATTATCTATGGCTACACCTTC.

The rearrangement joins TRBV20-1 to TRBJ2-5, with a possible D match to TRBD2 (5 bases). This CDR3 spans 12 amino acids. Germline V lookup: CDR1 DFQATT, CDR2 SNEGSKA (reference sequence). CDR3 in DNA: TGCAGCGCAGACGGGGACCAAGAGACCCAGTACTTC. This sequence encodes CSADGDQETQYF.

This clonotype has ten or more counts. J is TRBJ2-1 and V is TRBV5-1, with no clear D. This CDR3 is 13 amino acids long. V gave up 0 bases and J gave up 6 bases, with 7 bases separating them. The germline V gene encodes CDR1 SGHRS and CDR2 YFSETQ. CDR3 in amino acids: CASSLESGNEQFF. The CDR3 DNA reads TGCGCCAGCAGCTTGGAAAGTGGCAATGAGCAGTTCTTC.

This clonotype was recorded many times. The chain joins TRBV28 to TRBJ2-5, with D possibly called TRBD1 or TRBD2 (5 bases each). Germline V CDR1 and CDR2: MDHEN, SYDVKM. The CDR3 extends over 13 amino acids. The germline V and J ends were trimmed by 6 bases and 5 bases, with 13 bases remaining between them. This CDR3 reads CASSFRGRETQYF. The DNA for the CDR3 is TGTGCCAGCAGCTTTCGGGGACGGGAGACCCAGTACTTC.